These 11 T cell receptor beta chains came from one sample sequenced in a study of radiation and T cells in renal cell carcinoma. Repertoires were generated with immunoSEQ multiplex PCR, while TCRdb's copy carries only in-frame clones and drops some. This sample yields around 130,000 clones, of which roughly four fifths are seen a single time; about 1.9% belongs to the top ten. As for time point: blood 2 weeks post-SBRT. Treatment of the sample: 15 Gy SBRT to primary tumor, nephrectomy 4 weeks later. The source material was blood, sampled from a patient whose treatment included radiotherapy and nephrectomy. These receptors were taken from a woman in her sixties or seventies with renal cell carcinoma.

This clone was seen a few times. The rearrangement joins TRBV5-1 to TRBJ2-3; D might be TRBD1 (5 bases). Looked up from germline, CDR1 is SGHRS and CDR2 is YFSETQ. V lost 1 base and J 0 bases, leaving 9 bases between the germline ends. The CDR3 spans 15 residues. CDR3 nucleotide sequence: TGCGCCAGCAGCTTGTTGTGGGGCAGCACAGATACGCAGTATTTT. It encodes CASSLLWGSTDTQYF. Combining the CDR3 with reference TRBV5-1 and TRBJ2-3 gives the whole variable domain KAGVTQTPRYLIKTRGQQVTLSCSPISGHRSVSWYQQTPGQGLQFLFEYFSETQRNKGNFPGRFSGRQFSNSRSEMNVSTLELGDSALYLCASSLLWGSTDTQYFGPGTRLTVL.

The CDR3 nucleotides read TGTGCCAGCTCGGCCGGGACAGAGAACACTGAAGCTTTCTTT. This encodes CASSAGTENTEAFF. The V gene is TRBV18, the J gene TRBJ1-1; TRBD1 matches 7 bases. Trimming took 6 bases from V and 1 from J; bases not matched to a gene: 5. Germline CDR1 reads KGHSH; CDR2 reads LQKENI. The CDR3 contains 14 residues.

DNA of the CDR3: TGTGCCAGCAGTGAGAGGAGCAGTGCGAACACTGAAGCTTTCTTT. It encodes CASSERSSANTEAFF. The V gene is TRBV6-1, the J gene TRBJ1-1; D unclear. Germline V gene data show CDR1 as MNHNS and CDR2 as SASEGT. The CDR3 contains 15 residues. Trimming took 3 bases from V and 1 from J, leaving 12 bases between them.

DNA of the CDR3: TGTGCCAGTAGTATGCCTTTGGGACCCGAGCAGTTCTTC. Amino acid sequence: CASSMPLGPEQFF. This chain connects TRBV19 to TRBJ2-1; D tentatively fits TRBD1 or TRBD2 (5 bases each). Germline CDR1 reads LNHDA; CDR2 reads SQIVND (reference sequence). V lost 3 bases and J 10 bases, leaving 13 bases between the germline ends. This CDR3 has 13 amino acids.

The chain combines TRBV5-4 with TRBJ2-7, with D maybe TRBD2 (5 bases). This CDR3 is 14 amino acids long. Trimming took off 4 bases at V and 2 bases at J, with 13 bases between the two ends. Germline lookup yields CDR1 SGHNT and CDR2 YYREEE (reference sequence). CDR3 DNA: TGTGCCAGCAGCGTAAGCGGCCCTACCTACGAGCAGTACTTC. Residues: CASSVSGPTYEQYF.

The chain recombines TRBV5-1 with TRBJ2-3; tentatively, D is TRBD2 (6 bases). The length of the CDR3 is 16 residues. CDR1 SGHRS and CDR2 YFSETQ come from the germline V gene. Trimming left V 4 bases short and J 1 base short, with 16 bases between. The CDR3 DNA follows: TGCGCCAGCAGCCCCCGAAGGGACTTCGGCACAGATACGCAGTATTTT. This gives the protein CASSPRRDFGTDTQYF.

Points on this clone: A junction boundary mismatches the germline segment, possibly from a read error. This chain joins TRBV15 and TRBJ1-6, with unresolved D. Germline lookup yields CDR1 LNHNV and CDR2 YYDKDF (reference sequence). The CDR3 loop spans 12 amino acids. The CDR3 spells CAASTGNPPLHF. The DNA of the CDR3 is TGTGCCGCCAGCACGGGGAATCCACCCCTCCACTTT.

This sequence joins TRBV19 and TRBJ1-5, with D possibly matching TRBD1 (6 bases). The germline gives CDR1 LNHDA, CDR2 SQIVND (reference sequence). The CDR3 is 16 residues long. V was pared by 5 bases and J by 0 bases, with 14 bases between. As DNA, the CDR3 is TGTGCCAGTAGTCCACAGGGTCCCTATAGCAATCAGCCCCAGCATTTT. Amino acids: CASSPQGPYSNQPQHF. Using reference TRBV19 and TRBJ1-5 for the parts outside the CDR3, the full variable domain is DGGITQSPKYLFRKEGQNVTLSCEQNLNHDAMYWYRQDPGQGLRLIYYSQIVNDFQKGDIAEGYSVSREKKESFPLTVTSAQKNPTAFYLCASSPQGPYSNQPQHFGDGTRLSIL.

As DNA, the CDR3 is TGTGCCAGCAGTGGAGCCTACAGGGGGCTCGTGACAGATACGCAGTATTTT. Amino acid sequence: CASSGAYRGLVTDTQYF. The chain uses TRBV2 and TRBJ2-3, with 9 bases aligning to TRBD1. After removal of 4 bases from V and 3 bases from J, the junction contained 11 bases not matched to a gene. Germline loops: CDR1 SNHLY, CDR2 FYNNEI. The CDR3 length is 17 residues.

This clone was recorded a few times. This sequence joins TRBV29-1 and TRBJ2-7, with D tentatively TRBD1 or TRBD2 (5 bases each). The germline V gene has CDR1 SQVTM and CDR2 ANQGSEA. The ends were cut back, 4 bases at V and 3 bases at J, with 31 bases in the middle. This CDR3 spans 19 amino acids. CDR3 loop: CSVASASSGPHYLGYEQYF. CDR3 nucleotides: TGCAGCGTTGCCTCCGCTAGCTCAGGGCCCCACTACCTAGGCTACGAGCAGTACTTC.

The chain is built from TRBV27 and TRBJ1-5; 8 positions agree with TRBD1. The CDR3 length is 15 residues. Germline trimming cut 4 bases from V and 2 bases from J; bases unmatched to any gene: 4. Germline V gene lookup returns CDR1 MNHEY and CDR2 SMNVEV (reference sequence). CDR3 in amino acids: CASSSSTGGNQPQHF. In DNA, the CDR3 is TGTGCCAGCAGTTCATCGACAGGGGGCAATCAGCCCCAGCATTTT.